A single sample gave rise to the 2 T cell receptor beta chains below, sequenced in a study of blood T cell repertoires in COVID-19. Clones were sequenced by immunoSEQ multiplex PCR, and TCRdb holds only the in-frame ones, with some missing. The repertoire holds more than 90,000 clones, around 85% seen once, with approximately 7.9% in the top ten. The sequencing input was peripheral blood. Receptors originate from a man in his 70s who had recovered from COVID-19.

The chain is built from TRBV5-1 and TRBJ1-2; D remains unclear. Trimming left V 1 base short and J 6 bases short, with 10 bases between. The CDR3 sequence is 13 residues long. Germline V gene sequence: CDR1 SGHRS, CDR2 YFSETQ. Here the CDR3 DNA reads TGCGCCAGCAGCTTGCGGGTTGCAGATGGCTACACCTTC. Amino acid sequence: CASSLRVADGYTF. Supplemented by reference TRBV5-1 and TRBJ1-2, the full variable domain reads KAGVTQTPRYLIKTRGQQVTLSCSPISGHRSVSWYQQTPGQGLQFLFEYFSETQRNKGNFPGRFSGRQFSNSRSEMNVSTLELGDSALYLCASSLRVADGYTFGSGTRLTVV.

V is TRBV7-3 and J is TRBJ2-1; TRBD1 aligns across 7 bases. Germline trimming cut 3 bases from V and 5 bases from J; bases unmatched to any gene: 4. In germline, CDR1 is SGHTA, CDR2 FQGTGA. The CDR3 sequence is 14 residues long. Written as DNA, the CDR3 is TGTGCCAGCAGCTTCCCGGACAGGAACAATGAGCAGTTCTTC. It translates to CASSFPDRNNEQFF.